These T cell receptor beta chains were read from a single sample in a study of cytomegalovirus exposure and HLA in healthy donors. Assay used: immunoSEQ multiplex PCR; TCRdb lists only in-frame clones, some missing. The sample has 150,000 to 200,000 clones, approximately 84% seen once; the top ten hold roughly 10%. Source material: PBMCs. The receptor source for this set is a man aged 30 to 45 in good health and CMV-seropositive. Both conserved end residues are part of each CDR3. Fields, in order: CDR3 length, J gene, clone size, V gene, D gene, CDR3 protein, CDR3 DNA. D genes are given only for firm matches. Where a row states a size, it is once, few, many or the class of an expanded clone; other rows omit it.

13 | TRBJ2-5 | . | TRBV6-5 | . | CASSEEGGETQYF | TGTGCCAGCAGTGAGGAAGGGGGAGAGACCCAGTACTTC
15 | TRBJ1-6 | few | TRBV5-6 | . | CASSLVGSYNSPLHF | TGTGCCAGCAGCTTGGTCGGCTCCTATAATTCACCCCTCCACTTT
13 | TRBJ2-2 | . | TRBV19 | . | CASSIGRTGELFF | TGTGCCAGTAGTATAGGGAGAACCGGGGAGCTGTTTTTT
14 | TRBJ1-6 | . | TRBV30 | TRBD1 | CAWRQGSSNSPLHF | TGTGCCTGGCGACAGGGCTCCAGCAATTCACCCCTCCACTTT
15 | TRBJ2-3 | . | TRBV13 | TRBD1 | CASSSRDRGTDTQYF | TGTGCCAGCAGCTCCCGGGACAGGGGCACAGATACGCAGTATTTT
13 | TRBJ1-2 | once | TRBV6-5 | . | CASSLDRMYGYTF | TGTGCCAGCAGCCTCGACAGGATGTATGGCTACACCTTC
15 | TRBJ2-7 | once | TRBV5-4 | TRBD1 | CASSHDRGISYEQYF | TGTGCCAGCAGCCATGACAGGGGGATATCCTACGAGCAGTACTTC
13 | TRBJ2-7 | . | TRBV7-8 | . | CASSPGPSYEQYF | TGTGCCAGCAGCCCGGGTCCCTCCTACGAGCAGTACTTC
18 | TRBJ2-1 | . | TRBV13 | TRBD2 | CASSQRLAGVVSYNEQFF | TGTGCCAGCAGCCAGAGGCTAGCGGGAGTGGTCTCCTACAATGAGCAGTTCTTC
14 | TRBJ2-1 | . | TRBV29-1 | TRBD2 | CSVEDTSGNNEQFF | TGCAGCGTTGAAGATACTAGCGGGAATAATGAGCAGTTCTTC
14 | TRBJ1-6 | . | TRBV6-1 | TRBD1 | CASKGQADNSPLHF | TGTGCCAGCAAAGGACAGGCAGATAATTCACCCCTCCACTTT
15 | TRBJ1-2 | . | TRBV6-4 | TRBD1 | CASSPGQGLNYGYTF | TGTGCCAGCAGCCCCGGACAGGGACTTAACTATGGCTACACCTTC
14 | TRBJ2-3 | . | TRBV9 | . | CASSVGGRTDTQYF | TGTGCCAGCAGCGTAGGGGGCCGAACAGATACGCAGTATTTT
13 | TRBJ1-1 | . | TRBV29-1 | . | CSVEVGGNTEAFF | TGCAGCGTTGAAGTGGGAGGGAACACTGAAGCTTTCTTT
14 | TRBJ1-4 | few | TRBV28 | TRBD1 | CASSRDRGREKLFF | TGTGCCAGCAGTCGGGACAGGGGGAGAGAAAAACTGTTTTTT
13 | TRBJ2-7 | . | TRBV5-6 | . | CASSFQLPYEQYF | TGTGCCAGCAGCTTCCAACTACCCTACGAGCAGTACTTC
15 | TRBJ2-7 | once | TRBV11-3 | . | CASSLDFGSSYKQYF | TGTGCCAGCAGCTTAGATTTCGGGAGCTCCTACAAGCAGTACTTC
15 | TRBJ2-2 | . | TRBV5-6 | TRBD1 | CASSSDRGNTGELFF | TGTGCCAGCAGCTCGGACAGGGGTAACACCGGGGAGCTGTTTTTT
15 | TRBJ2-1 | few | TRBV9 | . | CASSATSTSYNEQFF | TGTGCCAGCAGCGCCACTAGCACCTCCTACAATGAGCAGTTCTTC